This T cell receptor beta chain was sequenced for a study of pediatric ulcerative colitis. Study-level information: Seven or eight patients showed pancolitis and two showed left-sided colitis. Study observations and caveats: Acute severe colitis showed lower rectal diversity from clonal expansions.

Germline values: CDR1 MNHNS, CDR2 SASEGT. Germline trimming cut 6 bases from V and 8 bases from J; bases unmatched to any gene: 10. This CDR3 has 14 amino acids. During colonoscopy, one to two rectal pinch biopsies were collected. Clones were sequenced by immunoSEQ multiplex PCR, and TCRdb holds only the in-frame ones, with some missing. The sample carries 20,000 to 25,000 clones, roughly two thirds recorded once. Comment on this clone: As yet, its antigen is unknown.

Specimen: gut tissue. This chain connects TRBV6-1 to TRBJ1-2, with 9 positions matching TRBD1. This TCR was recovered from a boy between 10 and 17 years old with severe ulcerative colitis. The chain's CDR3 is CASSLGQGLWGYTF. Here the CDR3 DNA reads TGTGCCAGCAGCCTGGGACAGGGTTTGTGGGGCTACACCTTC.